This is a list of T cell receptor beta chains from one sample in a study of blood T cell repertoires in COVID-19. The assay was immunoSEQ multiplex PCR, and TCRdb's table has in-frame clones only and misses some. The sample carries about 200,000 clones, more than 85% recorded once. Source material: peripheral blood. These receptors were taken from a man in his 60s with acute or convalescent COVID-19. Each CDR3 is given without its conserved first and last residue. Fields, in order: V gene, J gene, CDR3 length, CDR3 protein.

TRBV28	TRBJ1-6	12	ASTLRGNHSPLH
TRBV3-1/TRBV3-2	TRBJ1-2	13	ASSPIVTANYGYT
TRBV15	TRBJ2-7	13	ATSRQGRGYYEQY
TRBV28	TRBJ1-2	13	ASTPAGQGNYGYT
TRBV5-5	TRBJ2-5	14	ASSLAGTGKQETQY
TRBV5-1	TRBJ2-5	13	ASSSGTGGPETQY
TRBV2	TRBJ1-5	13	ASRVGVTNNQPQH
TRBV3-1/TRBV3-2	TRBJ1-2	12	ASSYMTGGGGYT
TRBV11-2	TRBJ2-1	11	ASSLGGLGEQF
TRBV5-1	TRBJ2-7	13	ASSWEGPGRYEQY
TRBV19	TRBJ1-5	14	ASSIRGQVSNQPQH
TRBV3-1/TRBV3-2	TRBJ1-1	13	ASSPKGGANTEAF
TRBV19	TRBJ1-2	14	ASSKPGQGANYGYT
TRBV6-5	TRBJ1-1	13	ASSSGTGLDTEAF
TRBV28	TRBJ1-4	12	ASTHQGADEKLF
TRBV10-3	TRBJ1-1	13	AISESDGENTEAF
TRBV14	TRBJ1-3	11	ASSLSGGNTIY
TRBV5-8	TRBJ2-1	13	ASSLGTRVSDEQF
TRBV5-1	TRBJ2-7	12	ASSSPGQTKEQY
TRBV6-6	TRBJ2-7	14	ASTPHDTAISYEQY
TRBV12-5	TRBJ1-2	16	ASGLVLGQGARSYGYT
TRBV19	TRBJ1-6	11	ASSVGLLSPLH